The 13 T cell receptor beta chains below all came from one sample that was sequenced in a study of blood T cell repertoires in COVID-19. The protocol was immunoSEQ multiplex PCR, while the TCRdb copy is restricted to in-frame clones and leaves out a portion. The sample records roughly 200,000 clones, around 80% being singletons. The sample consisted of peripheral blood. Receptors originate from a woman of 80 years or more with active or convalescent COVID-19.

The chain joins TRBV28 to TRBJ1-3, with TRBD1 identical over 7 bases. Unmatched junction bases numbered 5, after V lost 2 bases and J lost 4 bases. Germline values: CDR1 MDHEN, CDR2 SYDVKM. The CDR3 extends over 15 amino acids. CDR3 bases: TGTGCCAGCAGTTTAATACAGGGGATAGGAAACACCATATATTTT. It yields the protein CASSLIQGIGNTIYF.

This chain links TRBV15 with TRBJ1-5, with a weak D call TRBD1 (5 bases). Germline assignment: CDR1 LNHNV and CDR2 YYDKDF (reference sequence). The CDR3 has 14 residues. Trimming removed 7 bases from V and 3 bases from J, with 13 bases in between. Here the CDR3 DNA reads TGTGCCACCACCAGGCGGGGGTACAATCAGCCCCAGCATTTT. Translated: CATTRRGYNQPQHF.

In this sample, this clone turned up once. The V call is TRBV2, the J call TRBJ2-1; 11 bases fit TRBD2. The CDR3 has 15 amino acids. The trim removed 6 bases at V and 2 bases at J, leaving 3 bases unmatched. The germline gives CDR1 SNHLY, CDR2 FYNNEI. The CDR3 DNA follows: TGTGCCAGCAGGCCGACTAGCGGGGCCTACAATGAGCAGTTCTTC. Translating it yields CASRPTSGAYNEQFF. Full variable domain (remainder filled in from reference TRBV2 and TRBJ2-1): EPEVTQTPSHQVTQMGQEVILRCVPISNHLYFYWYRQILGQKVEFLVSFYNNEISEKSEIFDDQFSVERPDGSNFTLKIRSTKLEDSAMYFCASRPTSGAYNEQFFGPGTRLTVL.

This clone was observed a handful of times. CDR3 protein: CASSAEQGADGYTF. The DNA for the CDR3 is TGTGCCAGCTCAGCCGAACAGGGGGCGGATGGCTACACCTTC. The rearrangement uses TRBV18 and TRBJ1-2; 9 nucleotides align to TRBD1. Germline V CDR1 and CDR2: KGHSH, LQKENI. CDR3 length equals 14 residues. Unmatched junction bases numbered 7, after V lost 5 bases and J lost 6 bases.

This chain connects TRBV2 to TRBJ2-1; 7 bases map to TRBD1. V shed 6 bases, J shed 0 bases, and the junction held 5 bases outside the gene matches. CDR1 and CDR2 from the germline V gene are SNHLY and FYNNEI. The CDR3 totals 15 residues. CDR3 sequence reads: CASRTGTDSYNEQFF. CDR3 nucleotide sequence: TGTGCCAGCAGGACCGGGACAGACTCCTACAATGAGCAGTTCTTC.

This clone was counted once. The CDR3 nucleotides read TGTGCCAGCAGCTTAAAGGGGGCCAATTCACCCCTCCACTTT. This gives the protein CASSLKGANSPLHF. V usage is TRBV7-9 and J usage is TRBJ1-6, with 7 bases lining up with TRBD1. The germline V gene encodes CDR1 SEHNR and CDR2 FQNEAQ (reference sequence). The V and J ends lost 2 bases and 7 bases, in that order; junction bases with no gene match: 2. This CDR3 contains 14 residues.

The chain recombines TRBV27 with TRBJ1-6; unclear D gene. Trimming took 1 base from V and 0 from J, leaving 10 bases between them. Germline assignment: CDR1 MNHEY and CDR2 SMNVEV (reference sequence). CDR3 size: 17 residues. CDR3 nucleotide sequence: TGTGCCAGCAGTTTATATGCAGCGAGCTCCTATAATTCACCCCTCCACTTT. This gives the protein CASSLYAASSYNSPLHF.

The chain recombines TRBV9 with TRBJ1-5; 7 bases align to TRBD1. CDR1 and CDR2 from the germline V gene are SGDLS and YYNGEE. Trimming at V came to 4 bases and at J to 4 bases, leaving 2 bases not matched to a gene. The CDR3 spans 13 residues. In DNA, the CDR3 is TGTGCCAGCAGCCCAGGGGGTAATCAGCCCCAGCATTTT. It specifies CASSPGGNQPQHF.

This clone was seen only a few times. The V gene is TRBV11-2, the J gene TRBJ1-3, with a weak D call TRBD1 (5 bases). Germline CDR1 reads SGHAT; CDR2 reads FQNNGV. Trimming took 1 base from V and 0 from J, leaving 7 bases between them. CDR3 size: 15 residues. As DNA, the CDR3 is TGTGCCAGCAGCTTAGTCGGGGGCTCTGGAAACACCATATATTTT. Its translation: CASSLVGGSGNTIYF.

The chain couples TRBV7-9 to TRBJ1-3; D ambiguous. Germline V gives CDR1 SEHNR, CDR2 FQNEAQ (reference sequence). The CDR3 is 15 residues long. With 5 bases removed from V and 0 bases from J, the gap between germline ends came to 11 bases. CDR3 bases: TGTGCCAGCAGCCCTTTTAGGAGCTCTGGAAACACCATATATTTT. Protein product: CASSPFRSSGNTIYF.

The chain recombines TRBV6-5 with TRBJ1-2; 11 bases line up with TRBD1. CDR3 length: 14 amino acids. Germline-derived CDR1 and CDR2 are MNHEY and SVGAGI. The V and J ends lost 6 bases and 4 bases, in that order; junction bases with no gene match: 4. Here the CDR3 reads CASSPGTGGYGYTF. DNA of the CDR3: TGTGCCAGCAGCCCCGGGACAGGGGGCTATGGCTACACCTTC.

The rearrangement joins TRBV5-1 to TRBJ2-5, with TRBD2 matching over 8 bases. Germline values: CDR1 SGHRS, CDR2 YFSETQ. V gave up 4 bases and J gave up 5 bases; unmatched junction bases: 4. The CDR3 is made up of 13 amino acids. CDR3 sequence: CASSGTRFETQYF. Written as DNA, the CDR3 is TGCGCCAGCAGCGGGACTAGGTTTGAGACCCAGTACTTC.

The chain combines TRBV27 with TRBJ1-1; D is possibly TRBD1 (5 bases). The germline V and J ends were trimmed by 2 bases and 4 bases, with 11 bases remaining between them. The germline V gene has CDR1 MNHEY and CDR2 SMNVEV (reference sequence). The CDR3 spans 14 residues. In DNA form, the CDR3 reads TGTGCCAGCAGTTTAGGAGCAGGGCGCACTGAAGCTTTCTTT. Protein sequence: CASSLGAGRTEAFF.